This T cell receptor beta chain came from a study of response to subunit inactivated influenza vaccine. This clonotype was observed many times. Its antigen remains unknown. Findings and caveats of the study: Authors suggested each seasonal influenza vaccination recruits few new T cells.

One entry per CDR3 protein, called by TCRdb with MiXCR from the RT-PCR reads. The sample records 600,000 to 850,000 distinct CDR3 sequences, around 13% being singletons. CDR1 LGHDT and CDR2 YNNKEL come from the germline V gene (reference sequence). The CDR3 has 15 residues. V dropped 0 bases and J dropped 6 bases, with 13 bases sitting between them. The sample consisted of PBMCs from blood, taken around two weeks before vaccination. The receptor's source is a man aged 45-60 years who received an inactivated influenza vaccine. The rearrangement joins TRBV3-1 to TRBJ2-3, with D unresolved. The CDR3 protein is CASSQDVRDFDTQYF. Written as DNA, the CDR3 is TGTGCCAGCAGCCAAGATGTTCGTGACTTCGATACGCAGTATTTT.